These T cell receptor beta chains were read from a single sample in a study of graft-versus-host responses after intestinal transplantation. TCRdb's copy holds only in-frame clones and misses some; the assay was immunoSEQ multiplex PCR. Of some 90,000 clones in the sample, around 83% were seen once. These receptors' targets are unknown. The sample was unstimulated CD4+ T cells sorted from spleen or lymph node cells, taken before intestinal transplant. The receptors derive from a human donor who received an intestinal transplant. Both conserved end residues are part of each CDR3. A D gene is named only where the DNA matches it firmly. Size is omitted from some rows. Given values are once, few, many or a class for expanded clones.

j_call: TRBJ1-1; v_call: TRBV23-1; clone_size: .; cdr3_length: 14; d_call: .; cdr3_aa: CASSQIGRASEAFF; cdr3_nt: TGCGCCAGCAGTCAGATAGGGAGGGCCTCTGAAGCTTTCTTT
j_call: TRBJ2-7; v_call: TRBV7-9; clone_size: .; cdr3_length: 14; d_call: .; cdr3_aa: CASSRGGTYYEQYF; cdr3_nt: TGTGCCAGCAGCCGCGGCGGAACATACTACGAGCAGTACTTC
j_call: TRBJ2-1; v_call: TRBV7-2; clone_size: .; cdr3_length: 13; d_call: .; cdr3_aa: CASSARAGNEQFF; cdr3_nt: TGTGCCAGCAGCGCCCGGGCGGGGAATGAGCAGTTCTTC
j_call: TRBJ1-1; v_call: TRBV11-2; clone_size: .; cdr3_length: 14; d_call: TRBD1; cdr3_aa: CASSANRGNTEAFF; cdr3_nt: TGTGCCAGCAGCGCAAACAGGGGGAACACTGAAGCTTTCTTT
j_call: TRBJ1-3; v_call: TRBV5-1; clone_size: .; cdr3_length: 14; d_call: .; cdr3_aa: CASSAGQTGNTIYF; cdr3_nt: TGCGCCAGCAGCGCCGGACAGACGGGAAACACCATATATTTT
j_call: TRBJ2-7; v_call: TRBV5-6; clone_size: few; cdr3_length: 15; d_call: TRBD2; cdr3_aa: CASSSLGRSSYEQYF; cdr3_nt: TGTGCCAGCAGCTCCCTCGGGAGGAGCTCCTACGAGCAGTACTTC
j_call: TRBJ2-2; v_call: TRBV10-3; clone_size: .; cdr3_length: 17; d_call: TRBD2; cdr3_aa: CAISESLAGMNTGELFF; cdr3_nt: TGTGCCATCAGTGAGTCACTAGCGGGGATGAACACCGGGGAGCTGTTTTTT
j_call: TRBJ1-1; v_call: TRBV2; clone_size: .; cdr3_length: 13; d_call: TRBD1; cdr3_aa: CANNRGMNTEAFF; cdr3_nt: TGTGCCAACAACAGGGGCATGAACACTGAAGCTTTCTTT
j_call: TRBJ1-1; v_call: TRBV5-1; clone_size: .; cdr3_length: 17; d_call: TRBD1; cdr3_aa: CASSPSGQGARDTEAFF; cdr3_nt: TGCGCCAGCAGCCCCTCGGGACAGGGGGCAAGGGACACTGAAGCTTTCTTT
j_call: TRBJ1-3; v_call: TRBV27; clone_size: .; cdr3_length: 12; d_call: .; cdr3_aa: CASRSDGDTIYF; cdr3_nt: TGTGCCAGCAGATCGGACGGGGACACCATATATTTT
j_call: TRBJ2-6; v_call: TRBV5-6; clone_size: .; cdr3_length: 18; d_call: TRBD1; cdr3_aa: CASNFTGDRVSGANVLTF; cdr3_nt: TGTGCCAGCAACTTCACCGGGGACAGGGTCTCTGGGGCCAACGTCCTGACTTTC
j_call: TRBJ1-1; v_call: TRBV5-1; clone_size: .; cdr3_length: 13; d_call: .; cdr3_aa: CASSGGGNTEAFF; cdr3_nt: TGCGCCAGCAGCGGGGGGGGGAACACTGAAGCTTTCTTT
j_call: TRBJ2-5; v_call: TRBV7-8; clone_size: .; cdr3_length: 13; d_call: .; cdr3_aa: CASGRQAQETQYF; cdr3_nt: TGTGCCAGCGGCCGGCAGGCCCAAGAGACCCAGTACTTC
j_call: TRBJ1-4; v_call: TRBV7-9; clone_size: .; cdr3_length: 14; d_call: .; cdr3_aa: CASSLNHGDEKLFF; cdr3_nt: TGTGCCAGCAGCTTGAACCACGGGGATGAAAAACTGTTTTTT
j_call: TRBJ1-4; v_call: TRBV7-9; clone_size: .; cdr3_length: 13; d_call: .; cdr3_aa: CASSLHGVEKLFF; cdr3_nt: TGTGCCAGCAGCTTACATGGAGTTGAAAAACTGTTTTTT
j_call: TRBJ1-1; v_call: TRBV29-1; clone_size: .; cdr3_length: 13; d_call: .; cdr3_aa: CSSRTGPNTEAFF; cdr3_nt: TGCAGCTCCCGAACAGGGCCGAACACTGAAGCTTTCTTT
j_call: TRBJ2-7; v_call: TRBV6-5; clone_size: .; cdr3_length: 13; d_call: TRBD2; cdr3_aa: CASSLLAGSEQYF; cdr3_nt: TGTGCCAGCAGTTTACTAGCGGGATCTGAGCAGTACTTC
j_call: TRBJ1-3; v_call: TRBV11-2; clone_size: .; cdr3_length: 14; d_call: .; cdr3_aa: CASSLVGVGNTIYF; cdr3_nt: TGTGCCAGCAGCTTAGTAGGGGTTGGAAACACCATATATTTT
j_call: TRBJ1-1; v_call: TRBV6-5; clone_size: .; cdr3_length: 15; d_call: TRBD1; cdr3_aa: CASSYSGQGGGEAFF; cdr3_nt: TGTGCCAGCAGTTACTCGGGACAGGGAGGGGGTGAAGCTTTCTTT
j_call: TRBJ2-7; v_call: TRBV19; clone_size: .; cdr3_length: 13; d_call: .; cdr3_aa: CASSWGPIGEQYF; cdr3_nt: TGTGCCAGTTCATGGGGGCCTATAGGCGAGCAGTACTTC
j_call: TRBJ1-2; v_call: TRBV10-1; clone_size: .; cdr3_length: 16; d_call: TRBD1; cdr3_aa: CASSEAIGQATGGYTF; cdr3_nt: TGCGCCAGCAGTGAGGCCATCGGACAGGCTACCGGGGGCTACACCTTC
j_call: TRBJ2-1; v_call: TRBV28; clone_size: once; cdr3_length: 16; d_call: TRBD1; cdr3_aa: CASSLLDRGSYNEQFF; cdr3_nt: TGTGCCAGCAGTTTATTAGACAGGGGATCCTACAATGAGCAGTTCTTC
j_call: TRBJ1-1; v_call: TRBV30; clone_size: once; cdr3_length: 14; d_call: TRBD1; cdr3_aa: CAWARGRGYTEAFF; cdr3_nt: TGTGCCTGGGCTAGGGGGCGCGGATACACTGAAGCTTTCTTT
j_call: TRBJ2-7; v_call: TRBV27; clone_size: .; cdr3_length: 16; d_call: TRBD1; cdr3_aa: CASSFPPGTGSYEQYF; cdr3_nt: TGTGCCAGCAGTTTTCCTCCCGGGACAGGATCCTACGAGCAGTACTTC
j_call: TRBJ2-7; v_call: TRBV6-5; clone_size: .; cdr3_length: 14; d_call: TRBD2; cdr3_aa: CASSPEGDYYEQYF; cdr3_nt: TGTGCCAGCAGCCCCGAAGGGGACTACTACGAGCAGTACTTC
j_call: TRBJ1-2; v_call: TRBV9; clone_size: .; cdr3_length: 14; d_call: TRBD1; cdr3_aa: CASSAGQGNYGYTF; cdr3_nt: TGTGCCAGCAGCGCGGGACAGGGAAACTATGGCTACACCTTC
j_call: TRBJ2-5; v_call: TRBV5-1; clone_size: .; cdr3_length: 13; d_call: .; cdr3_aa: CASSSTGQETQYF; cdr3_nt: TGCGCCAGCAGCTCGACAGGCCAAGAGACCCAGTACTTC
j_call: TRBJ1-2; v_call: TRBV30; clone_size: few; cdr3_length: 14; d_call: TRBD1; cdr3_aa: CAWSRGALNYGYTF; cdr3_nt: TGTGCCTGGAGCAGGGGGGCCCTTAACTATGGCTACACCTTC
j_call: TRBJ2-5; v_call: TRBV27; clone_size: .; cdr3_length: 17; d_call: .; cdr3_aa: CASSQAILAPAKETQYF; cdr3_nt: TGTGCCAGCAGCCAGGCCATCCTAGCGCCTGCCAAAGAGACCCAGTACTTC
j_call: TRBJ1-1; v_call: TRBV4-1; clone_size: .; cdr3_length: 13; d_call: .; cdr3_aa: CASSKQAWAEAFF; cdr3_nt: TGCGCCAGCAGCAAACAGGCGTGGGCTGAAGCTTTCTTT
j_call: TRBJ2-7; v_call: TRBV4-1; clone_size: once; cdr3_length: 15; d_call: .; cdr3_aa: CASTKGAEGLGEQYF; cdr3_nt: TGCGCCAGCACCAAAGGGGCAGAAGGTTTGGGCGAGCAGTACTTC
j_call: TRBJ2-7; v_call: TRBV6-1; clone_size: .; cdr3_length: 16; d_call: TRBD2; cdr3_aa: CASSVAGTSGGYEQYF; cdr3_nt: TGTGCCAGCAGTGTCGCCGGGACTAGCGGGGGTTACGAGCAGTACTTC
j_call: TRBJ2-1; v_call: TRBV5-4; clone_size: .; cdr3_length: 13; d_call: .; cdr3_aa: CASSLSGPGEQFF; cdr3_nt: TGTGCCAGCAGCTTATCTGGGCCCGGTGAGCAGTTCTTC
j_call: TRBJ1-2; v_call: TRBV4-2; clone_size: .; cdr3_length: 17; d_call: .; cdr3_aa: CASSQEEVVGGSYGYTF; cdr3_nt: TGTGCCAGCAGCCAAGAAGAGGTGGTAGGCGGTAGCTATGGCTACACCTTC
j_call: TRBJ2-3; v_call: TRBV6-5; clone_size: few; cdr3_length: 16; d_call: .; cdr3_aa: CASSYNYGSLTDTQYF; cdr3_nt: TGTGCCAGCAGTTACAATTACGGGAGCCTCACAGATACGCAGTATTTT
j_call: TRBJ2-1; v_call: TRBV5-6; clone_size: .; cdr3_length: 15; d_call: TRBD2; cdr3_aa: CASSLASAGGQEQFF; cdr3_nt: TGTGCCAGCAGCTTGGCCTCAGCGGGGGGACAGGAGCAGTTCTTC
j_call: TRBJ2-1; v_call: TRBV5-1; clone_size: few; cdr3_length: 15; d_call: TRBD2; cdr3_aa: CASSLASGSYNEQFF; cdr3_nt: TGCGCCAGCAGCTTGGCTAGCGGCTCCTACAATGAGCAGTTCTTC
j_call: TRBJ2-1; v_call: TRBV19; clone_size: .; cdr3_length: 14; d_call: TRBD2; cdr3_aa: CASSRTSGSNEQFF; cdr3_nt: TGTGCCAGTAGCCGGACTAGCGGGAGTAATGAGCAGTTCTTC
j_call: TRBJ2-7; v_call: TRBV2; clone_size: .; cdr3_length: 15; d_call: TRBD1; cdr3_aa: CASREQGASSYEQYF; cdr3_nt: TGTGCCAGCAGGGAACAGGGGGCCAGCTCCTACGAGCAGTACTTC
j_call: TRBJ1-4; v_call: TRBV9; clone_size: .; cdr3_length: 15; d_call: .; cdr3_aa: CASSVQGQGIEKLFF; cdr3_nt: TGTGCCAGCAGCGTACAGGGGCAGGGTATTGAAAAACTGTTTTTT
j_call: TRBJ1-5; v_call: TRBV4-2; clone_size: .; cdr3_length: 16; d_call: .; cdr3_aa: CASSQGTAPGRQPQHF; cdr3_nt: TGTGCCAGCAGCCAAGGGACAGCCCCAGGGAGACAGCCCCAGCATTTT